Presented here are 15 T cell receptor beta chains from one specimen sequenced in a study of T-cell memory formation after mild COVID-19. MiXCR, applied by TCRdb to the 5' RACE reads, yields one record per CDR3 protein. The sample has more than 350,000 distinct CDR3 sequences, more than 15% seen once. The sample consisted of PBMCs or a T cell subset sorted from them (not recorded which). These receptors originate from a man between 18 and 29 years old who had mild COVID-19 (a few samples of this study predate the infection). Cell type and time point are not known.

The table lists this clonotype with a few counts. The rearrangement joins TRBV6-5 to TRBJ2-2; TRBD2 might be the D (7 bases). There are 12 residues in the CDR3. V shed 5 bases and J shed 7 bases, with 8 bases lying between them. The germline gives CDR1 MNHEY, CDR2 SVGAGI. CDR3 region: CASSRGGGELFF. Written as DNA, the CDR3 is TGTGCCAGCAGTAGGGGGGGCGGGGAGCTGTTTTTT.

This clonotype was recorded many times. The rearrangement links TRBV6-6 to TRBJ1-1, with D possibly TRBD1 on 5 matching bases. The CDR3 contains 16 residues. Trimming shortened V by 0 bases and J by 4 bases, and 15 bases separated the two germline ends. Germline loops: CDR1 MNHNY, CDR2 SVGAGI (reference sequence). The CDR3 loop is CASSYSNTGRGTEAFF. CDR3 nucleotides: TGTGCCAGCAGTTACTCGAATACGGGGAGGGGCACTGAAGCTTTCTTT.

This chain uses TRBV6-1 with TRBJ2-7; D unresolved. The V gene's germline CDR1 is MNHNS and CDR2 SASEGT. The length of the CDR3 is 13 residues. The V end was cut by 6 bases, the J end by 9 bases, with 18 bases between. CDR3 nucleotide sequence: TGTGCCAGCAGCAACCTCCCCTTCTCCGGGCAGTACTTC. Translating it yields CASSNLPFSGQYF.

This clonotype occurred a few times. The V call is TRBV12-3 or TRBV12-4, the J call TRBJ2-5; 8 positions agree with TRBD1. The CDR3 has 15 amino acids. With 0 bases clipped from V and 5 bases from J, the junction kept 5 bases outside the gene matches. The DNA for the CDR3 is TGTGCCAGCAGTTTAGCGGGACAGGCGGCGGAGACCCAGTACTTC. Residues: CASSLAGQAAETQYF.

The chain employs TRBV6-2 or TRBV6-3 and TRBJ2-5; the D gene is possibly TRBD2 (5 bases). Germline V gene sequence: CDR1 MNHEY, CDR2 SVGEGT. The CDR3 runs to 15 residues. V was shortened by 3 bases and J by 4 bases, with 15 bases between the two germline ends. CDR3 sequence: CASSYGGVGVETQYF. For the CDR3, the DNA is TGTGCCAGCAGTTATGGAGGCGTTGGGGTAGAGACCCAGTACTTC.

V gene TRBV5-1 combines with J gene TRBJ1-2, with 7 bases aligning to TRBD1. CDR1 and CDR2 (germline): SGHRS, YFSETQ. CDR3 length: 13 amino acids. The ends lost 0 bases at V and 12 bases at J; junction bases unmatched: 8. The DNA for the CDR3 is TGCGCCAGCAGCTTGGGACAGGGAGAGATTAACACCTTC. Amino acid sequence: CASSLGQGEINTF. The whole variable domain, filled in from reference TRBV5-1 and TRBJ1-2, reads KAGVTQTPRYLIKTRGQQVTLSCSPISGHRSVSWYQQTPGQGLQFLFEYFSETQRNKGNFPGRFSGRQFSNSRSEMNVSTLELGDSALYLCASSLGQGEINTFGSGTRLTVV.

The chain uses TRBV4-1 and TRBJ2-5; 9 bases are a match to TRBD1. There are 14 residues in the CDR3. Germline V CDR1 and CDR2: MGHRA, YSYEKL. The junction had 1 base not matched to a gene; V was cut back by 4 bases and J by 1 base. The CDR3 DNA reads TGCGCCAGCAGCCGGGACAGGGTCCAAGAGACCCAGTACTTC. This codes for CASSRDRVQETQYF.

The chain recombines TRBV5-1 with TRBJ2-2; tentatively, D is TRBD2 (7 bases). V gave up 5 bases and J gave up 3 bases, with 17 bases separating them. CDR3 size: 16 residues. Germline V CDR1 and CDR2: SGHRS, YFSETQ. CDR3: CASRPEGGPHTGELFF. As DNA, the CDR3 is TGCGCCAGCAGGCCCGAGGGGGGGCCTCACACCGGGGAGCTGTTTTTT.

This clonotype was observed a handful of times. The rearrangement uses TRBV28 and TRBJ1-2; D may be TRBD1 (5 bases). Germline V CDR1 and CDR2: MDHEN, SYDVKM. This CDR3 has 16 residues. V was cut by 2 bases and J by 5 bases, with 18 bases left in between. The DNA for the CDR3 is TGTGCCAGCAGTTTAGGCCCCTTGGCAGGGCTTTATGGCTACACCTTC. Protein: CASSLGPLAGLYGYTF.

The table lists this clonotype with a few counts. The chain carries TRBV4-1 and TRBJ2-5; D call uncertain. The CDR3 spans 16 residues. The germline gives CDR1 MGHRA, CDR2 YSYEKL. The V end lost 1 base, the J end lost 14 bases, and 26 bases lay between the germline ends. This CDR3 reads CASSQVRAEAAPARYF. In DNA form, the CDR3 reads TGCGCCAGCAGCCAAGTGAGAGCCGAGGCCGCCCCAGCCCGATACTTC.

The rearrangement joins TRBV7-9 to TRBJ2-1; no firm D call. There are 15 residues in the CDR3. V lost 5 bases, J lost 6 bases, and 17 bases lay in between. CDR1 is SEHNR, CDR2 FQNEAQ, per germline (reference sequence). The DNA of the CDR3 is TGTGCCAGCAGCCATACATGGGAAAACGTCAATGAGCAGTTCTTC. This codes for CASSHTWENVNEQFF.

In this sample, this clonotype turned up a few times. The chain employs TRBV12-3 or TRBV12-4 and TRBJ1-6; unclear D gene. This CDR3 contains 16 residues. Trimming took 5 bases from V and 5 from J, leaving 16 bases between them. The CDR3 region is CASSLFLFGDNSPLHF. CDR3 in DNA: TGTGCCAGCAGTCTTTTTCTTTTCGGGGATAATTCACCCCTCCACTTT.

Only a few counts were recorded for this clonotype. The V and J genes are TRBV6-5 and TRBJ1-1; no definite D call. There are 15 residues in the CDR3. Germline V lookup: CDR1 MNHEY, CDR2 SVGAGI. Trimming took 5 bases from V and 0 from J, leaving 13 bases between them. CDR3 bases: TGTGCCAGCAGTCCGTATCGGAGAATGAACACTGAAGCTTTCTTT. Its translation is CASSPYRRMNTEAFF.

The V call is TRBV7-9, the J call TRBJ2-4; no firm D call. With 6 bases removed from V and 1 base from J, the gap between germline ends came to 19 bases. Germline CDR1 is SEHNR and CDR2 is FQNEAQ (reference sequence). The CDR3 length is 17 residues. For the CDR3, the DNA is TGTGCCAGCAGTCCCCTGGTCGCCATGGCGGCCAAAAACATTCAGTACTTC. Protein sequence: CASSPLVAMAAKNIQYF. The full variable domain, completed using reference TRBV7-9 and TRBJ2-4, is DTGVSQNPRHKITKRGQNVTFRCDPISEHNRLYWYRQTLGQGPEFLTYFQNEAQLEKSRLLSDRFSAERPKGSFSTLEIQRTEQGDSAMYLCASSPLVAMAAKNIQYFGAGTRLSVL.

This clonotype was seen only a few times. This sequence joins TRBV20-1 and TRBJ2-7; D possibly uses TRBD1 or TRBD2 (5 bases each). V lost 6 bases and J lost 2, with 20 bases in between. The CDR3 has 15 amino acids. Germline V gene sequence: CDR1 DFQATT, CDR2 SNEGSKA (reference sequence). CDR3 amino acids: CSALYPGRTTYEQYF. The CDR3 DNA follows: TGCAGTGCCCTCTACCCGGGAAGGACAACCTACGAGCAGTACTTC.